What follows is one T cell receptor (beta chain) and its context. Its antigen is unknown. These data belong to a study of cytomegalovirus exposure and HLA in healthy donors. Background on the study: Counted in an early data release were roughly 81 million unique TCRs from HLA-typed donors.

The CDR3 sequence is 17 residues long. After removal of 0 bases from V and 5 bases from J, the junction contained 6 bases not matched to a gene. Per the germline V gene, CDR1 is MGHRA and CDR2 is YSYEKL. Study-wide findings and caveats: Reportedly, fewer N-insertions than the approximately 600-donor mean appeared in an Asian-associated ancestry cluster in a later analysis.

Amplification used 60 Vbeta primers and 13 Jbeta primers. The data were produced by immunoSEQ multiplex PCR, yet TCRdb's version contains in-frame clones alone and is incomplete. Of about 84,000 clones in the sample, 78% were seen once. The sample taken for sequencing was PBMCs. This chain connects TRBV4-1 to TRBJ2-3; TRBD1 matches 12 bases. The sequence was obtained from a male donor in good health and CMV-seropositive. CDR3 loop: CASSQESGTGGLDTQYF. CDR3 bases: TGCGCCAGCAGCCAAGAATCCGGGACAGGGGGCTTAGATACGCAGTATTTT.